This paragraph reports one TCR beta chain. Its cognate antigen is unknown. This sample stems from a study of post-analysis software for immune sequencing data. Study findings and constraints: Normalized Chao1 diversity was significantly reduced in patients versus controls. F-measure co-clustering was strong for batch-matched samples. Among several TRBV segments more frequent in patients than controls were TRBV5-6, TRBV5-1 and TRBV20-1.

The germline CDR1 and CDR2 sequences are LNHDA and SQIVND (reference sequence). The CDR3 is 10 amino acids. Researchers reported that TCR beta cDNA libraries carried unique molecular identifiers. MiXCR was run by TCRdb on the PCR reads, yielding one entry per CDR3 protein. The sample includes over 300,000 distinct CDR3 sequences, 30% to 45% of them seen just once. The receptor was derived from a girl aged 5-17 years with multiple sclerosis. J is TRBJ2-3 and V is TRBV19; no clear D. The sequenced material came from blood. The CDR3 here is CASPRDTQYF. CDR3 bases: TGTGCTAGCCCCCGGGATACGCAGTATTTT.